These T cell receptor beta chains were read from a single sample in a study of blood T cell repertoires in COVID-19. Produced via immunoSEQ multiplex PCR; TCRdb's table is partial and in-frame only. The sample includes about 74,000 clones, roughly 81% of them seen just once. Sequences were obtained from peripheral blood. These receptors all come from a man between 65 and 85 years old with acute or convalescent COVID-19. The CDR3 runs from the conserved cysteine through the conserved F or W. D genes are given only for firm matches. Size values are once, few and many counts, or a class for expanded clones, and some rows have none.

j_call clone_size d_call v_call cdr3_aa cdr3_nt
TRBJ2-1 - - TRBV2 CASSELFTSSYNEQFF TGTGCCAGCAGTGAATTATTCACGAGCTCCTACAATGAGCAGTTCTTC
TRBJ1-1 - - TRBV9 CASSVIAGETEAFF TGTGCCAGCAGCGTAATAGCCGGGGAGACTGAAGCTTTCTTT
TRBJ1-5 - - TRBV6-5 CASSRTVSNQPQHF TGTGCCAGCAGTCGGACAGTTAGCAATCAGCCCCAGCATTTT
TRBJ2-1 - - TRBV12-3/TRBV12-4 CASDRGSGNEQFF TGTGCCAGCGATCGGGGTAGCGGCAATGAGCAGTTCTTC
TRBJ1-5 once TRBD1 TRBV18 CASSPRGLAGQPQHF TGTGCCAGCTCACCCAGGGGGCTTGCGGGTCAGCCCCAGCATTTT
TRBJ2-7 - - TRBV7-9 CASEEGGGALEQYF TGTGCCAGCGAGGAGGGAGGGGGGGCCCTCGAGCAGTACTTC
TRBJ2-5 - - TRBV18 CASSGDMGETQYF TGTGCCAGCTCGGGAGACATGGGGGAGACCCAGTACTTC
TRBJ2-7 - TRBD2 TRBV10-3 CAISEKTSGAYEQYF TGTGCCATCAGTGAGAAAACTAGCGGGGCCTACGAGCAGTACTTC
TRBJ2-7 - TRBD1 TRBV10-3 CAITRTGGSEQYF TGTGCCATCACCCGGACAGGGGGCTCCGAGCAGTACTTC
TRBJ2-7 - - TRBV3-1/TRBV3-2 CASSPLAAWGEQYF TGTGCCAGCAGCCCCTTAGCGGCCTGGGGGGAGCAGTACTTC
TRBJ2-3 - TRBD2 TRBV15 CATSISPGLAADTQYF TGTGCCACCAGCATTTCACCGGGACTAGCAGCAGATACGCAGTATTTT
TRBJ2-5 - - TRBV18 CASSPLGRGPDETQYF TGTGCCAGCTCACCACTGGGGCGGGGGCCCGACGAGACCCAGTACTTC
TRBJ2-2 - - TRBV2 CASSVTNTGELFF TGTGCCAGCAGTGTTACTAACACCGGGGAGCTGTTTTTT
TRBJ2-3 - - TRBV7-3 CASSRGGRSTDTQYF TGTGCCAGCAGCCGCGGGGGCCGTAGCACAGATACGCAGTATTTT
TRBJ1-2 - TRBD1 TRBV19 CASSIGGTGGQYGYTF TGTGCCAGTAGTATAGGTGGGACAGGGGGCCAGTATGGCTACACCTTC
TRBJ2-3 - - TRBV6-5 CASSSRGQGSTDTQYF TGTGCCAGCAGTTCTCGTGGGCAGGGCTCCACAGATACGCAGTATTTT
TRBJ2-1 - TRBD2 TRBV11-1 CASSGGLAGGTNEQFF TGTGCCAGCAGCGGGGGACTAGCGGGAGGGACCAATGAGCAGTTCTTC
TRBJ1-1 - - TRBV3-1/TRBV3-2 CASSHWAGNIEAFF TGTGCCAGCAGCCACTGGGCAGGGAATATTGAAGCTTTCTTT
TRBJ2-2 - - TRBV28 CASSFPRTNTGELFF TGTGCCAGCAGTTTCCCCAGGACTAACACCGGGGAGCTGTTTTTT
TRBJ1-5 - - TRBV2 CASSGGRGNLQPQHF TGTGCCAGCAGTGGTGGCAGGGGAAACCTTCAGCCCCAGCATTTT
TRBJ1-4 - - TRBV28 CASSFPGINEKLFF TGTGCCAGCAGTTTCCCAGGGATTAATGAAAAACTGTTTTTT
TRBJ1-2 - TRBD1 TRBV28 CASSPTGQGSYGYTF TGTGCCAGCAGTCCGACGGGACAGGGGTCCTATGGCTACACCTTC
TRBJ1-2 few TRBD1 TRBV2 CAKPPPTGVYGYTF TGTGCCAAACCACCTCCTACAGGGGTCTATGGCTACACCTTC
TRBJ2-2 - TRBD2 TRBV7-7 CASSSRLAGVGELFF TGTGCTAGCAGCTCTAGACTGGCGGGGGTCGGGGAGCTGTTTTTT
TRBJ2-7 - - TRBV11-2 CASSLDEENEQYF TGTGCCAGCAGCTTAGATGAGGAAAACGAGCAGTACTTC
TRBJ2-7 - - TRBV20-1 CSASTPRGQYEQYF TGCAGTGCTAGTACCCCCAGGGGTCAGTACGAGCAGTACTTC
TRBJ2-3 once TRBD2 TRBV19 CASSTGTTLGDTQYF TGTGCCAGTAGTACCGGGACTACCCTCGGAGATACGCAGTATTTT
TRBJ2-2 - - TRBV5-1 CASSSTNTGELFF TGCGCCAGCAGCTCAACGAACACCGGGGAGCTGTTTTTT
TRBJ2-3 - - TRBV2 CASRQGPDTQYF TGTGCCAGCAGGCAGGGGCCAGATACGCAGTATTTT
TRBJ2-3 - - TRBV6-5 CASRSTSVDTQYF TGTGCCAGCAGATCAACTTCGGTGGATACGCAGTATTTT
TRBJ2-3 - TRBD2 TRBV7-3 CASSPPGGTQYF TGTGCCAGCAGCCCCCCCGGGGGGACGCAGTATTTT
TRBJ2-1 once - TRBV2 CAITGTMGDEQFF TGTGCCATCACAGGAACTATGGGCGATGAGCAGTTCTTC
TRBJ1-2 - TRBD1 TRBV15 CATSRPQGAGYGYTF TGTGCCACCAGCAGACCCCAGGGGGCAGGCTATGGCTACACCTTC
TRBJ1-2 - TRBD1 TRBV5-5 CASSLTDLDRAYGYTF TGTGCCAGCAGCTTGACGGATCTGGACAGGGCCTATGGCTACACCTTC